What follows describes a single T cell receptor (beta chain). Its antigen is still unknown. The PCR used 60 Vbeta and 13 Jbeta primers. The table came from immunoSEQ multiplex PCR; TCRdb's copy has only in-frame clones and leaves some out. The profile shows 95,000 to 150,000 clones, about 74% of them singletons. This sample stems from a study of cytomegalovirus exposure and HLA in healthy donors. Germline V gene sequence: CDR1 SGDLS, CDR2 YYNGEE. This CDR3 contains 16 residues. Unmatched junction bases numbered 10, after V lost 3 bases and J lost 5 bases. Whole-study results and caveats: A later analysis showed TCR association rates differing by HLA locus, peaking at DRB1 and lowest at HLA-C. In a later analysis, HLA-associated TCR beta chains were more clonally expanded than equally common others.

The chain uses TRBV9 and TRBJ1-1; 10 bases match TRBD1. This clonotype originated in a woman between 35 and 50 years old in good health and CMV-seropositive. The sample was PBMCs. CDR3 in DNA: TGTGCCAGCAGCGCCGCCTTGACAGGGGGCGTAACTGAAGCTTTCTTT. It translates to CASSAALTGGVTEAFF.